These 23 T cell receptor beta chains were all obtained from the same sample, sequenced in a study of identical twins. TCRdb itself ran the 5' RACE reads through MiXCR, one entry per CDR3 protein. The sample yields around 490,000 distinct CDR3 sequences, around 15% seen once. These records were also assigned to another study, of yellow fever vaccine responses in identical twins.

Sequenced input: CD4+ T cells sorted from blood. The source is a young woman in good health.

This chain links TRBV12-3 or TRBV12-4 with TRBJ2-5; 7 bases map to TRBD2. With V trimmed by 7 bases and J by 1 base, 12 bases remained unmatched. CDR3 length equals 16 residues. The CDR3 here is CASTPGRVDVQETQYF. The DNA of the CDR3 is TGTGCCAGCACCCCGGGGAGGGTGGACGTCCAAGAGACCCAGTACTTC.

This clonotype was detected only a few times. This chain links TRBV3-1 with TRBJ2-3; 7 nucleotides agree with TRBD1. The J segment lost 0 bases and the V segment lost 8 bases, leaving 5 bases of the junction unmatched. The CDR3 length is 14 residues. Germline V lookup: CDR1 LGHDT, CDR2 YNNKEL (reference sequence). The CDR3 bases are TGTGCCAGCGGCCGACAGGGAAGCACAGATACGCAGTATTTT. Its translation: CASGRQGSTDTQYF.

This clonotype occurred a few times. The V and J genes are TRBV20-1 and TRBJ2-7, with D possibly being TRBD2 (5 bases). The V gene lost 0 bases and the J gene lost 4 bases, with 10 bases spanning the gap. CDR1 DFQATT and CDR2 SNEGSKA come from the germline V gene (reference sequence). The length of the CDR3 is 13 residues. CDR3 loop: CSARELAEYEQYF. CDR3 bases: TGCAGTGCTAGAGAGCTAGCAGAGTACGAGCAGTACTTC.

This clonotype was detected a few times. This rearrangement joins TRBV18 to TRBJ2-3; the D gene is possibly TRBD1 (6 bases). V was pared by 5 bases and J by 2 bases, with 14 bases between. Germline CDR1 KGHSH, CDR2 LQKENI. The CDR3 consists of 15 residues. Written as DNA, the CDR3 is TGTGCCAGCTCAGTTCGGACAGCATACACAGATACGCAGTATTTT. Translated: CASSVRTAYTDTQYF.

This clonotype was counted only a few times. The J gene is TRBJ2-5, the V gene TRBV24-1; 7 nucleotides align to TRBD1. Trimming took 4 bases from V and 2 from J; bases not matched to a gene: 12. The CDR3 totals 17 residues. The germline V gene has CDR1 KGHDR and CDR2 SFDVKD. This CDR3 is CATSEQGQPSVQETQYF. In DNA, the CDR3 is TGTGCCACCAGTGAGCAGGGACAGCCCTCAGTACAAGAGACCCAGTACTTC.

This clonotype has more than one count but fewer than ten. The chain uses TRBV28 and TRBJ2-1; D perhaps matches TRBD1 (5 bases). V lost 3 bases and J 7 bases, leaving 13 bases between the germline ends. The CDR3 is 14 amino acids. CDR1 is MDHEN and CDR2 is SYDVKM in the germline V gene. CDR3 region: CASSFGRALNEQFF. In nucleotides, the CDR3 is TGTGCCAGCAGTTTCGGCAGGGCCTTGAATGAGCAGTTCTTC.

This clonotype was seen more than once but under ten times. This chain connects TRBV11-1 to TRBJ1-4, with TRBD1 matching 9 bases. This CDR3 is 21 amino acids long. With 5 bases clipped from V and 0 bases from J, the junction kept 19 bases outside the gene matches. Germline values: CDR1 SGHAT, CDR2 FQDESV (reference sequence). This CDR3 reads CASSPTTRLIQGAATNEKLFF. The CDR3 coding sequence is TGTGCCAGCAGCCCAACAACCCGACTGATACAGGGGGCGGCAACTAATGAAAAACTGTTTTTT. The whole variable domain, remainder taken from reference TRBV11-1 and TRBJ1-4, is EAEVAQSPRYKITEKSQAVAFWCDPISGHATLYWYRQILGQGPELLVQFQDESVVDDSQLPKDRFSAERLKGVDSTLKIQPAELGDSAMYLCASSPTTRLIQGAATNEKLFFGSGTQLSVL.

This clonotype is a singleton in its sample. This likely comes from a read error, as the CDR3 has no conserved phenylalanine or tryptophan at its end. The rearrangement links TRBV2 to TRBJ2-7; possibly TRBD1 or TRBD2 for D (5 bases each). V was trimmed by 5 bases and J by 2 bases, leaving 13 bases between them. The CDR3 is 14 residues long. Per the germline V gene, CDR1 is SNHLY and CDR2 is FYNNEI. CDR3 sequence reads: CASSSGPGTYEQYI. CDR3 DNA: TGTGCCAGCAGTTCGGGGCCAGGAACCTACGAGCAGTACATC.

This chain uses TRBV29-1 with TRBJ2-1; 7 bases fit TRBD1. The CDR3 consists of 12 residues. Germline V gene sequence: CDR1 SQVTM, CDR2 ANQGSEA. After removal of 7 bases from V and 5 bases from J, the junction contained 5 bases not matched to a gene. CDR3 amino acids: CSAGQNHNEQFF. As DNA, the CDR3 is TGCAGCGCGGGACAGAACCACAATGAGCAGTTCTTC.

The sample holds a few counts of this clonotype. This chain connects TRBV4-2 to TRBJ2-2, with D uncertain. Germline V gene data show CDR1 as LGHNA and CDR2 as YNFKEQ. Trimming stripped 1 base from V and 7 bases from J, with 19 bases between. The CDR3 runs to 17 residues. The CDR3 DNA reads TGTGCCAGCAGCCAAGTCCTAAGCGAGACCCTTGTCGGGGAGCTGTTTTTT. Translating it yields CASSQVLSETLVGELFF.

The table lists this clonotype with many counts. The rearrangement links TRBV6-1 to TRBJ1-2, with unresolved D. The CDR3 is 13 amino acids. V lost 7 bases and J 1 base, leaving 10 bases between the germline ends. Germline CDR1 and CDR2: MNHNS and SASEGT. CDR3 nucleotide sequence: TGTGCCAGCACCCCAGGTTTTAACTATGGCTACACCTTC. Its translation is CASTPGFNYGYTF.

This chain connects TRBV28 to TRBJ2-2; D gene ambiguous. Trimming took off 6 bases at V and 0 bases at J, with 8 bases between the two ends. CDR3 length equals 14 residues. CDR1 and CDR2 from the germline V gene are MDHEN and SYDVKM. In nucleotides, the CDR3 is TGTGCCAGCAGCGTACAGTCGAACACCGGGGAGCTGTTTTTT. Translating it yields CASSVQSNTGELFF.

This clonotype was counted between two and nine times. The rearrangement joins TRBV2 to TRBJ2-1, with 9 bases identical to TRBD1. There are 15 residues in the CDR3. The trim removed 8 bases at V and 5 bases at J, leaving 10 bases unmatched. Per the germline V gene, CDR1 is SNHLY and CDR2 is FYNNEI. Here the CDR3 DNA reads TGTGCCAGCTCCAGGGGACAGGGAGTCGACAATGAGCAGTTCTTC. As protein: CASSRGQGVDNEQFF.

The CDR3 DNA sequence: TGTGCCAGCAGCACCCCCAGGGGACAGGGGGCTGGAAACACCATATATTTT. Residues: CASSTPRGQGAGNTIYF. The genes are TRBV21-1 and TRBJ1-3; the table's TRBD1 call for D was not verified on the DNA. TRBV21-1 is designated a pseudogene. The CDR3 consists of 17 residues.

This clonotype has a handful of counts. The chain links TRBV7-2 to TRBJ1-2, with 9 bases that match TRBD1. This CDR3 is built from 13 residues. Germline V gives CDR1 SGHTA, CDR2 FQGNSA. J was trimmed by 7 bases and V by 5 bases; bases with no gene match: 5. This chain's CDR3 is CASSPQGARGYTF. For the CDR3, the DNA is TGTGCCAGCAGCCCACAGGGGGCGCGTGGCTACACCTTC.

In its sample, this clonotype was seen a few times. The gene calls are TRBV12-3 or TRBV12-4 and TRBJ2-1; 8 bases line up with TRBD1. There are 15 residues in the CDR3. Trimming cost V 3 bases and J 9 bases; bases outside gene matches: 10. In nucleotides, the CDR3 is TGTGCCAGCAGTTTGGTCCAGGGGGCGAAGGTTGAGCAGTTCTTC. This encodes CASSLVQGAKVEQFF.

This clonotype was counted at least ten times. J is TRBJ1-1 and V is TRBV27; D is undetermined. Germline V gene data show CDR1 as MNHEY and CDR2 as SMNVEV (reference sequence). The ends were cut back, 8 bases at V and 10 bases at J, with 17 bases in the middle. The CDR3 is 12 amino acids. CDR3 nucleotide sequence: TGTGCCAGCTTTAAGAATCCGGCGGGAGCTTTCTTT. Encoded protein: CASFKNPAGAFF.

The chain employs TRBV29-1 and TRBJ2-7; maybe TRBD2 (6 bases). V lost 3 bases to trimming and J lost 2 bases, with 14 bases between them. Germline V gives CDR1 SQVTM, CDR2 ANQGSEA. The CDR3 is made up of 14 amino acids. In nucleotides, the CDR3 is TGCAGCGTTGACTTAGGGAGGAACACCTACGAGCAGTACTTC. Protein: CSVDLGRNTYEQYF.

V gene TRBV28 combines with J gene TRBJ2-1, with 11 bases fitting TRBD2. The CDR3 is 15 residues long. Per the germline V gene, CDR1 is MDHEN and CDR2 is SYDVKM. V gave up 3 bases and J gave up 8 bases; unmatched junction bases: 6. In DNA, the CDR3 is TGTGCCAGCAGTTTGTACATAGCGGGAGGGTATGAGCAGTTCTTC. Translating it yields CASSLYIAGGYEQFF.

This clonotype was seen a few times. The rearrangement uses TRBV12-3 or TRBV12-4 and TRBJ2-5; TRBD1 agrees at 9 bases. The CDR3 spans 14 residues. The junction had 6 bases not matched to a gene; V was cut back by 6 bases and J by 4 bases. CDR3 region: CASRPQGAGETQYF. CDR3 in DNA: TGTGCCAGCAGACCACAGGGGGCCGGAGAGACCCAGTACTTC.

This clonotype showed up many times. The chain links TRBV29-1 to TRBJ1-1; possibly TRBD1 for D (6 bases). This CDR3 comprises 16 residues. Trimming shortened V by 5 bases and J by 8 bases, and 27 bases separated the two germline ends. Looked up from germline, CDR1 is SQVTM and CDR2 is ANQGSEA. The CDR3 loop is CSVLGPAGTPEGEAFF. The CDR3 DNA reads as TGCAGCGTTCTCGGGCCCGCCGGGACACCCGAGGGGGAAGCTTTCTTT.

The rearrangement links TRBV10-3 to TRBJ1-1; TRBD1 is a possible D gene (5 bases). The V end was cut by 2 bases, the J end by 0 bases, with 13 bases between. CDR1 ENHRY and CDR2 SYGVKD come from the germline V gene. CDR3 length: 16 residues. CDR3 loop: CAISEPKSGLNTEAFF. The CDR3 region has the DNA TGTGCCATCAGTGAGCCAAAATCGGGACTGAACACTGAAGCTTTCTTT.

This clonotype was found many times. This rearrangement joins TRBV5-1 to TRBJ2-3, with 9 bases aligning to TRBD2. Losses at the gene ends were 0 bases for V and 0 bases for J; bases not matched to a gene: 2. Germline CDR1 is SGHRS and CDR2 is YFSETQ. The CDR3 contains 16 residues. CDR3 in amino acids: CASSLALAGSTDTQYF. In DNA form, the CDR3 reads TGCGCCAGCAGCTTGGCCCTAGCGGGGAGCACAGATACGCAGTATTTT. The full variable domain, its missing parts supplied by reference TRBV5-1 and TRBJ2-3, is KAGVTQTPRYLIKTRGQQVTLSCSPISGHRSVSWYQQTPGQGLQFLFEYFSETQRNKGNFPGRFSGRQFSNSRSEMNVSTLELGDSALYLCASSLALAGSTDTQYFGPGTRLTVL.